This section outlines one TCR beta chain sequence together with its context. What it recognizes is unknown. Germline V gives CDR1 LNHNV, CDR2 YYDKDF (reference sequence). V lost 1 base and J lost 2, with 9 bases in between. The CDR3 contains 16 residues. This sample stems from a study of T cell responses to AZD1222 COVID-19 vaccine. Broader study findings: Rises in breadth and depth of Spike-specific TCRs came after two AZD1222 doses.

TCRdb's copy holds only in-frame clones and misses some; the assay was immunoSEQ multiplex PCR. The repertoire consists of more than 100,000 clones, with over 80% occurring once and the leading ten covering about 7.5%. This rearrangement joins TRBV15 to TRBJ2-6, with D unresolved. Sequencing was performed on peripheral blood, taken 28 days after the second AZD1222 dose. This clonotype was sampled from an adult who received the AZD1222 COVID-19 vaccine. Here the CDR3 reads CATSRGRITGANVLTF. The DNA of the CDR3 is TGTGCCACCAGCAGAGGAAGAATAACTGGGGCCAACGTCCTGACTTTC.